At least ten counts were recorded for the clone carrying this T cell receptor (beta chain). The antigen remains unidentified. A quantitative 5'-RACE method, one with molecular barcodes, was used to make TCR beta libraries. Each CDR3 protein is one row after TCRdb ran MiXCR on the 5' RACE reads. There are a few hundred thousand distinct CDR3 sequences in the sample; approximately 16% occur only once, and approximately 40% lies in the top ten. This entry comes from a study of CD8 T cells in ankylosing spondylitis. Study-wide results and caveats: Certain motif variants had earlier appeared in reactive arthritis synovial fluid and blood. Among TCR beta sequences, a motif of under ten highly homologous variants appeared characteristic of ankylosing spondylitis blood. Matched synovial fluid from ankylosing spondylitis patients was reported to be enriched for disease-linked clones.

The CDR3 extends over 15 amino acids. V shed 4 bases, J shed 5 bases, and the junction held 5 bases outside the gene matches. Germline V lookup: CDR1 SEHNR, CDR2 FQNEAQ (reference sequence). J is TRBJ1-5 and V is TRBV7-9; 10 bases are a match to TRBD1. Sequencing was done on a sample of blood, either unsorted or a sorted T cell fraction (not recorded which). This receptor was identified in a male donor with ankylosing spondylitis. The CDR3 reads CASSSGQGRDQPQHF. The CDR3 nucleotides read TGTGCCAGCAGCTCGGGACAGGGGAGAGATCAGCCCCAGCATTTT.